What follows is one T cell receptor (beta chain) and its context. What it binds is not known. Germline CDR1 reads SGHRS; CDR2 reads YFSETQ. The CDR3 loop spans 13 amino acids. V was pared by 0 bases and J by 4 bases, with 6 bases between. This entry is derived from a study of Ad26.COV2.S vaccination and SARS-CoV-2 variants. Study-wide points: Researchers cautioned that TCR breadth and depth analyses may have underestimated total T cell responses.

This table comes from immunoSEQ multiplex PCR, and its TCRdb copy is limited to in-frame clones, with some not included. This repertoire shows around 400,000 clones, 89% found once; its top ten account for around 2%. Treatment specified: roughly 19 received Ad26.COV2.S at low or high dose, single or two shots; about 5 received placebo; per-sample allocation not given. Collection of samples fell on day 63 after the first vaccine or placebo injection. The source of this sequence is a person aged 18-60 years who received the Ad26.COV2.S COVID-19 vaccine or a placebo. The V and J genes are TRBV5-1 and TRBJ2-3; D uncertain. Sequencing used peripheral blood, obtained in a trial of Ad26.COV2.S vaccine versus placebo. The chain's CDR3 is CASSLASPDTQYF. In DNA form, the CDR3 reads TGCGCCAGCAGCTTGGCGTCCCCAGATACGCAGTATTTT.